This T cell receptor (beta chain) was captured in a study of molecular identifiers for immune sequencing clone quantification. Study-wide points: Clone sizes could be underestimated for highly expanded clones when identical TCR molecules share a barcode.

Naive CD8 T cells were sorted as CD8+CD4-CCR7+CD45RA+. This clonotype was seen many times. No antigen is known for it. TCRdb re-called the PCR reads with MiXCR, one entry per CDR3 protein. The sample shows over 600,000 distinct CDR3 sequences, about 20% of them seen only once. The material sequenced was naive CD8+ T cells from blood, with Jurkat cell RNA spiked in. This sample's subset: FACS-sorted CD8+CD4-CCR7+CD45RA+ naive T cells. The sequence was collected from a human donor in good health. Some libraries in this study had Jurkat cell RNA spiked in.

The CDR3 is CASRAGTGSSYNSPLHF. For the CDR3, the DNA is TGTGCCAGCAGGGCCGGGACAGGGAGCTCCTATAATTCACCCCTCCACTTT. The chain uses TRBV7-2 and TRBJ1-6; 9 nucleotides agree with TRBD1. The ends lost 6 bases at V and 0 bases at J; junction bases unmatched: 6. Germline lookup yields CDR1 SGHTA and CDR2 FQGNSA. This CDR3 comprises 17 residues.